These 25 T cell receptor beta chains were all obtained from the same sample, sequenced in a study of STAT5B mutations in CD4+ large granular lymphocyte leukemia. Clones were sequenced by immunoSEQ multiplex PCR, and TCRdb holds only the in-frame ones, with some missing. The repertoire holds fewer than 50,000 clones, with more than 70% as singletons. Sample: CD4+ T cells from blood buffy coats. The receptors shown here come from a human donor in good health.

This clone appeared a few times. This chain links TRBV5-6 with TRBJ2-5; 9 bases are shared with TRBD2. CDR1 and CDR2 from the germline V gene are SGHDT and YYEEEE. Unmatched junction bases numbered 2, after V lost 2 bases and J lost 3 bases. The CDR3 is 14 amino acids. For the CDR3, the DNA is TGTGCCAGCAGCTTTTTAGCGGGAGAAGAGACCCAGTACTTC. It yields the protein CASSFLAGEETQYF.

This chain links TRBV5-1 with TRBJ1-5; D call uncertain. Germline CDR1 reads SGHRS; CDR2 reads YFSETQ. The V gene lost 0 bases and the J gene lost 0 bases, with 7 bases spanning the gap. The CDR3 sequence is 15 residues long. For the CDR3, the DNA is TGCGCCAGCAGCTTGGAAGGACTTAGCAATCAGCCCCAGCATTTT. Translation: CASSLEGLSNQPQHF.

The chain recombines TRBV28 with TRBJ2-7; D not certain. The germline CDR1 and CDR2 sequences are MDHEN and SYDVKM. V shed 8 bases and J shed 10 bases, with 15 bases lying between them. This CDR3 is built from 11 residues. The CDR3 nucleotides read TGTGCCAGCGGGGTCAATTTGGAACAGTACTTC. The encoded protein is CASGVNLEQYF.

The J gene is TRBJ2-7, the V gene TRBV19; the D gene is possibly TRBD2 (6 bases). The germline V gene encodes CDR1 LNHDA and CDR2 SQIVND (reference sequence). The germline V and J ends were trimmed by 5 bases and 1 base, with 15 bases remaining between them. The CDR3 loop spans 15 amino acids. The CDR3 here is CASSGSSVLSYEQYF. DNA for the CDR3: TGTGCCAGTAGTGGATCTAGCGTACTTTCCTACGAGCAGTACTTC.

This clone was seen just once. CDR3 DNA: TGTGCCAGCTCACCACCTAGCGTTGGCAGAGGGTACGAGCAGTACTTC. This sequence encodes CASSPPSVGRGYEQYF. The chain uses TRBV18 and TRBJ2-7; possible D gene TRBD2, 5 bases. V dropped 0 bases and J dropped 4 bases, with 16 bases sitting between them. Germline CDR1 is KGHSH and CDR2 is LQKENI. The CDR3 runs 16 residues. The full variable domain, its missing parts supplied by reference TRBV18 and TRBJ2-7, is NAGVMQNPRHLVRRRGQEARLRCSPMKGHSHVYWYRQLPEEGLKFMVYLQKENIIDESGMPKERFSAEFPKEGPSILRIQQVVRGDSAAYFCASSPPSVGRGYEQYFGPGTRLTVT.

The chain joins TRBV25-1 to TRBJ2-7; a possible D gene is TRBD2 (5 bases). This CDR3 region has 11 residues. CDR1 and CDR2 (germline): MGHDK, SYGVNS. Trimming cost V 6 bases and J 5 bases, with 8 bases left between them. In DNA form, the CDR3 reads TGTGCCAGCAGCCGGGGTCACGAGCAGTACTTC. Translating it yields CASSRGHEQYF.

This clone has a single count. The chain employs TRBV5-4 and TRBJ2-6, with D maybe TRBD1 (6 bases). The CDR3 totals 17 residues. Trimming removed 4 bases at V and 0 bases at J, with 14 bases between. CDR1 is SGHNT, CDR2 YYREEE, per germline (reference sequence). The CDR3 is CASSVVTGTSGANVLTF. The CDR3 DNA reads TGTGCCAGCAGCGTAGTGACAGGAACCTCTGGGGCCAACGTCCTGACTTTC.

The rearrangement uses TRBV7-2 and TRBJ2-7; TRBD2 agrees at 7 bases. This CDR3 has 15 amino acids. The V gene end was trimmed by 3 bases and the J gene end by 3 bases; junction bases not matched to a gene: 8. Germline values: CDR1 SGHTA, CDR2 FQGNSA. The CDR3: CASSFPRLAVYEQYF. The CDR3 nucleotides are TGTGCCAGCAGCTTCCCACGGCTAGCGGTCTACGAGCAGTACTTC.

This clone was seen a few times. The chain couples TRBV18 to TRBJ1-2, with D possibly being TRBD1 (6 bases). Looked up from germline, CDR1 is KGHSH and CDR2 is LQKENI. The CDR3 is made up of 13 amino acids. V was cut by 5 bases and J by 4 bases, with 11 bases left in between. The DNA of the CDR3 is TGTGCCAGCTCAATGGACAGTTCCTATGGCTACACCTTC. This codes for CASSMDSSYGYTF.

This chain links TRBV29-1 with TRBJ2-7, with 7 bases that match TRBD1. From germline, CDR1 is SQVTM and CDR2 ANQGSEA. This CDR3 comprises 14 residues. V gave up 0 bases and J gave up 2 bases; unmatched junction bases: 4. The CDR3 DNA reads TGCAGCGTTGAAGAACAGGGGTACCCCTACGAGCAGTACTTC. It yields the protein CSVEEQGYPYEQYF.

The V and J genes are TRBV5-1 and TRBJ2-7, with a possible D match to TRBD2 (6 bases). The CDR3 runs 18 residues. Germline assignment: CDR1 SGHRS and CDR2 YFSETQ. V was shortened by 0 bases and J by 1 base, with 20 bases between the two germline ends. CDR3 coding DNA: TGCGCCAGCAGCTTGGTGAGTCCCGCCAGGCGGGATTCCTACGAGCAGTACTTC. Encoded protein: CASSLVSPARRDSYEQYF.

The chain combines TRBV5-1 with TRBJ2-1; 14 bases match TRBD2. Germline V gene data show CDR1 as SGHRS and CDR2 as YFSETQ. The V segment lost 3 bases and the J segment 5 bases; nucleotides outside the gene matches: 4. This CDR3 is 16 amino acids long. This CDR3 is CASSSGGLAGDNEQFF. The CDR3 nucleotides read TGCGCCAGCAGCTCGGGGGGACTAGCGGGAGACAATGAGCAGTTCTTC.

V is TRBV9 and J is TRBJ2-3; TRBD2 agrees at 14 bases. CDR1 is SGDLS, CDR2 YYNGEE, per germline. The CDR3 extends over 17 amino acids. The ends lost 0 bases at V and 4 bases at J; junction bases unmatched: 4. In DNA, the CDR3 is TGTGCCAGCAGCGTAGAGACTAGCGGGGGGGCCCCAGATACGCAGTATTTT. Protein product: CASSVETSGGAPDTQYF.

The sample holds one count of this clone. The rearrangement links TRBV5-1 to TRBJ2-2; 9 bases match TRBD1. V shed 7 bases, J shed 7 bases, and the junction held 14 bases outside the gene matches. Germline CDR1 reads SGHRS; CDR2 reads YFSETQ. The CDR3 is 16 residues long. The CDR3 nucleotides are TGCGCCAGCGGAATTTCGTTACAGGGGGCTGGCGGGGAGCTGTTTTTT. This encodes CASGISLQGAGGELFF.

This chain links TRBV6-5 with TRBJ2-7; D is uncertain. Trimming removed 0 bases from V and 0 bases from J, with 12 bases in between. CDR1 and CDR2 (germline): MNHEY, SVGAGI. The CDR3 length is 16 residues. The CDR3 DNA follows: TGTGCCAGCAGTTACTCTGTCGGTGGCAGCTCCTACGAGCAGTACTTC. It yields the protein CASSYSVGGSSYEQYF.

The CDR3 DNA reads as TGTGCCAGCAGTGACGAACAGGAGTGGACAGATACGCAGTATTTT. Its translation is CASSDEQEWTDTQYF. This chain links TRBV6-1 with TRBJ2-3, with D possibly being TRBD1 (5 bases). CDR3 length equals 15 residues. CDR1 and CDR2 from the germline V gene are MNHNS and SASEGT. Trimming pared 3 bases from V and 3 bases from J, leaving 13 bases between.

The genes are TRBV2 and TRBJ2-7; D is ambiguous. V was shortened by 5 bases and J by 3 bases, with 5 bases between the two germline ends. Germline values: CDR1 SNHLY, CDR2 FYNNEI. The CDR3 runs 11 residues. CDR3 nucleotides: TGTGCCAGCAGTTATTTCTACGAGCAGTACTTC. Encoded protein: CASSYFYEQYF.

This sequence joins TRBV4-1 and TRBJ2-7, with TRBD2 identical over 9 bases. Germline V CDR1 and CDR2: MGHRA, YSYEKL. V was clipped by 3 bases and J by 2 bases; unmatched bases: 11. CDR3 length: 17 amino acids. For the CDR3, the DNA is TGCGCCAGCAGCCATCAAGGCTCTAGCGGGACGGCCTACGAGCAGTACTTC. This sequence encodes CASSHQGSSGTAYEQYF.

This chain joins TRBV2 and TRBJ1-5; D unresolved. The CDR3 covers 12 residues. Germline loops: CDR1 SNHLY, CDR2 FYNNEI. Trimming shortened V by 2 bases and J by 7 bases, and 6 bases separated the two germline ends. CDR3 sequence: CASSESLQPQHF. The DNA of the CDR3 is TGTGCCAGCAGTGAATCTTTGCAGCCCCAGCATTTT.

This clone has only one observation. This chain connects TRBV6-5 to TRBJ2-7; TRBD2 aligns across 10 bases. CDR1 is MNHEY and CDR2 is SVGAGI in the germline V gene. After removal of 5 bases from V and 3 bases from J, the junction contained 7 bases not matched to a gene. CDR3 size: 15 residues. The DNA of the CDR3 is TGTGCCAGCAGTCTGGCACTAGCGGGATACTACGAGCAGTACTTC. Its protein is CASSLALAGYYEQYF.

The chain is built from TRBV18 and TRBJ2-5; D is uncertain. This CDR3 comprises 14 residues. The V and J ends lost 3 bases and 4 bases respectively, with 12 bases between them. The germline gives CDR1 KGHSH, CDR2 LQKENI. The CDR3 sequence: CASSPLGPPETQYF. For the CDR3, the DNA is TGTGCCAGCTCACCCCTTGGACCCCCAGAGACCCAGTACTTC. Full variable domain (missing parts from reference TRBV18 and TRBJ2-5): NAGVMQNPRHLVRRRGQEARLRCSPMKGHSHVYWYRQLPEEGLKFMVYLQKENIIDESGMPKERFSAEFPKEGPSILRIQQVVRGDSAAYFCASSPLGPPETQYFGPGTRLLVL.

The rearrangement uses TRBV7-6 and TRBJ2-7, with 7 nucleotides matching TRBD1. The V and J ends lost 5 bases and 4 bases, in that order; junction bases with no gene match: 11. In germline, CDR1 is SGHVS, CDR2 FNYEAQ. This CDR3 has 15 amino acids. CDR3 bases: TGTGCCAGCAGCACCCAGACAGGGTCGTGGTACGAGCAGTACTTC. Residues: CASSTQTGSWYEQYF.

The rearrangement joins TRBV7-8 to TRBJ2-1; perhaps TRBD2 as D (5 bases). CDR1 SGHVS and CDR2 FQNEAQ come from the germline V gene. V was shortened by 2 bases and J by 8 bases, with 10 bases between the two germline ends. The CDR3 sequence is 13 residues long. CDR3 bases: TGTGCCAGCAGCTTATCCGGACTTTATGAGCAGTTCTTC. Its translation is CASSLSGLYEQFF. Combining the CDR3 with reference TRBV7-8 and TRBJ2-1 gives the whole variable domain GAGVSQSPRYKVAKRGQDVALRCDPISGHVSLFWYQQALGQGPEFLTYFQNEAQLDKSGLPSDRFFAERPEGSVSTLKIQRTQQEDSAVYLCASSLSGLYEQFFGPGTRLTVL.

The V and J genes are TRBV5-4 and TRBJ2-1, with D maybe TRBD1 (6 bases). The CDR3 has 14 residues. Germline V gene lookup returns CDR1 SGHNT and CDR2 YYREEE (reference sequence). V lost 2 bases to trimming and J lost 2 bases, with 8 bases between them. As DNA, the CDR3 is TGTGCCAGCAGCTTTACAGGGACCTACAATGAGCAGTTCTTC. Its translation: CASSFTGTYNEQFF.

The rearrangement links TRBV5-6 to TRBJ2-2; the D gene is possibly TRBD2 (6 bases). V was pared by 1 base and J by 3 bases, with 10 bases between. This CDR3 is 15 amino acids long. The V gene's germline CDR1 is SGHDT and CDR2 YYEEEE. DNA of the CDR3: TGTGCCAGCAGCTTGACTAGCATTTACACCGGGGAGCTGTTTTTT. This translates into CASSLTSIYTGELFF.